What follows are 26 T cell receptor beta chains derived from one specimen sequenced in a study of cytomegalovirus exposure and HLA in healthy donors. A multiplex PCR was run with 60 Vbeta primers and 13 Jbeta primers. Repertoires were generated with immunoSEQ multiplex PCR, while TCRdb's copy carries only in-frame clones and drops some. The sample records approximately 150,000 clones, about four fifths being singletons. Material: PBMCs. The receptors were gathered from a man in his forties or fifties in good health and CMV-seropositive.

The chain combines TRBV19 with TRBJ2-2; maybe TRBD1 (7 bases). The CDR3 consists of 14 residues. The V gene's germline CDR1 is LNHDA and CDR2 SQIVND (reference sequence). Between the trimmed V and J ends, which lost 5 bases and 5 bases, there was a span of 12 bases. The chain's CDR3 is CASSVSGGTGELFF. CDR3 in DNA: TGTGCCAGTAGTGTGTCAGGGGGGACCGGGGAGCTGTTTTTT.

This clone was observed a handful of times. The V call is TRBV28, the J call TRBJ2-5, with TRBD2 identical over 9 bases. This CDR3 is built from 15 residues. Germline trimming cut 5 bases from V and 5 bases from J; bases unmatched to any gene: 9. Germline-derived CDR1 and CDR2 are MDHEN and SYDVKM. The chain's CDR3 is CASSRVAGVSETQYF. The CDR3 coding sequence is TGTGCCAGCAGTAGGGTAGCGGGAGTTTCGGAGACCCAGTACTTC.

Concerning this clone: Additional DNA sequences in this sample encode the identical CDR3. V and J are TRBV27 and TRBJ1-2, with TRBD1 matching 8 bases. This CDR3 region has 15 residues. Germline V gene lookup returns CDR1 MNHEY and CDR2 SMNVEV (reference sequence). Germline trimming cut 5 bases from V and 4 bases from J; bases unmatched to any gene: 9. CDR3 DNA: TGTGCCAGCAGTCCACGGACAGGGAGTAGCTATGGCTACACCTTC. Residues: CASSPRTGSSYGYTF.

V usage is TRBV28 and J usage is TRBJ2-3, with 12 positions matching TRBD2. This CDR3 is 13 amino acids long. Germline assignment: CDR1 MDHEN and CDR2 SYDVKM. CDR3 loop: CARRLAGVNTQYF. CDR3 sequence (DNA): TGTGCGAGGAGACTAGCGGGAGTAAATACGCAGTATTTT. Looking up the rest from reference TRBV28 and TRBJ2-3 gives the full variable domain: DVKVTQSSRYLVKRTGEKVFLECVQDMDHENMFWYRQDPGLGLRLIYFSYDVKMKEKGDIPEGYSVSREKKERFSLILESASTNQTSMYLCARRLAGVNTQYFGPGTRLTVL.

This clone showed up just once. The CDR3 coding sequence is TGTGCCAGCAGTTGGGGGCAGGGATCGAGTGAAAAACTGTTTTTT. This sequence encodes CASSWGQGSSEKLFF. The chain carries TRBV2 and TRBJ1-4; TRBD1 is a possible D gene (6 bases). The length of the CDR3 is 15 residues. V lost 5 bases to trimming and J lost 7 bases, with 17 bases between them. The germline V gene has CDR1 SNHLY and CDR2 FYNNEI.

The rearrangement joins TRBV27 to TRBJ2-5; 14 positions agree with TRBD2. Germline V gene data show CDR1 as MNHEY and CDR2 as SMNVEV (reference sequence). The length of the CDR3 is 19 residues. V was clipped by 5 bases and J by 4 bases; unmatched bases: 15. CDR3 sequence (DNA): TGTGCCAGCAGTCCCCAGGGACTAGCGGGAGAGGGTTGGGCAGAGACCCAGTACTTC. Amino acids: CASSPQGLAGEGWAETQYF.

V and J are TRBV10-3 and TRBJ1-2; D unclear. The CDR3 has 12 amino acids. The V end lost 2 bases, the J end lost 3 bases, and 4 bases lay between the germline ends. Germline assignment: CDR1 ENHRY and CDR2 SYGVKD. CDR3 sequence (DNA): TGTGCCATCAGTGAGGCGGACTATGGCTACACCTTC. Translated: CAISEADYGYTF.

This chain links TRBV5-1 with TRBJ2-7; tentatively, D is TRBD1 (6 bases). The CDR3 contains 15 residues. Germline V lookup: CDR1 SGHRS, CDR2 YFSETQ. Trimming pared 0 bases from V and 0 bases from J, leaving 10 bases between. CDR3 residues: CASSLGDTYSYEQYF. For the CDR3, the DNA is TGCGCCAGCAGCTTGGGGGACACCTACTCCTACGAGCAGTACTTC.

The chain has TRBV2 and TRBJ1-5; D is unresolved. V dropped 2 bases and J dropped 4 bases, with 9 bases sitting between them. Germline loops: CDR1 SNHLY, CDR2 FYNNEI. The CDR3 is 14 amino acids. This CDR3 is CASSEREENQPQHF. The CDR3, as DNA: TGTGCCAGCAGTGAAAGGGAGGAGAATCAGCCCCAGCATTTT.

This clone has a handful of counts. The chain recombines TRBV14 with TRBJ1-2; TRBD1 might be the D (6 bases). Germline CDR1 and CDR2: SGHDN and FVKESK. V was cut by 1 base and J by 7 bases, with 10 bases left in between. The CDR3 sequence is 13 residues long. The CDR3 sequence: CASSQVRQVGYTF. The CDR3 region has the DNA TGTGCCAGCAGCCAAGTTAGACAGGTTGGCTACACCTTC.

This rearrangement joins TRBV14 to TRBJ2-7; D remains ambiguous. Germline CDR1 reads SGHDN; CDR2 reads FVKESK. CDR3 length: 11 residues. V lost 4 bases and J 7 bases, leaving 8 bases between the germline ends. CDR3 DNA sequence: TGTGCCAGCAGCCTAGGAGCGGAGCAGTACTTC. This codes for CASSLGAEQYF.

V gene TRBV5-1 combines with J gene TRBJ2-1, with a weak D call TRBD2 (5 bases). The CDR3 loop spans 15 amino acids. The V gene lost 5 bases and the J gene lost 1 base, with 13 bases spanning the gap. The V gene's germline CDR1 is SGHRS and CDR2 YFSETQ. The CDR3 region is CASSRLAGSYNEQFF. The DNA of the CDR3 is TGCGCCAGCAGTAGGCTAGCCGGTTCCTACAATGAGCAGTTCTTC.

The genes are TRBV6-6 and TRBJ2-7; D might be TRBD2 (6 bases). The CDR3 sequence is 12 residues long. In germline, CDR1 is MNHNY, CDR2 SVGAGI (reference sequence). V dropped 2 bases and J dropped 6 bases, with 8 bases sitting between them. The CDR3, as DNA: TGTGCCAGCAGTTACGGGGGGAGCGAGCAGTACTTC. Residues: CASSYGGSEQYF.

The rearrangement joins TRBV28 to TRBJ2-1; TRBD2 matches at 11 bases. The V gene's germline CDR1 is MDHEN and CDR2 SYDVKM. The trim removed 5 bases at V and 2 bases at J, leaving 14 bases unmatched. The CDR3 contains 19 residues. The CDR3, as DNA: TGTGCCAGCAGTATCCGGACTAGCGGGCTGGGATCGCCCTACAATGAGCAGTTCTTC. It yields the protein CASSIRTSGLGSPYNEQFF.

The V gene is TRBV2, the J gene TRBJ1-6, with 7 nucleotides matching TRBD1. Per the germline V gene, CDR1 is SNHLY and CDR2 is FYNNEI. V gave up 2 bases and J gave up 7 bases; unmatched junction bases: 11. This CDR3 spans 17 amino acids. The CDR3 DNA reads TGTGCCAGCAGTGAAACCTTCCCCGTCAGGGGGAATTCACCCCTCCACTTT. This translates into CASSETFPVRGNSPLHF.

The rearrangement joins TRBV10-3 to TRBJ2-3; 10 bases align to TRBD1. Trimming cost V 3 bases and J 2 bases; bases outside gene matches: 5. Germline-derived CDR1 and CDR2 are ENHRY and SYGVKD. The CDR3 is 16 amino acids. The CDR3 nucleotides read TGTGCCATCAGTGACTCGACAGGGGGCCTCACAGATACGCAGTATTTT. Translation: CAISDSTGGLTDTQYF.

The V call is TRBV27, the J call TRBJ1-2, with D possibly being TRBD1 (6 bases). V was pared by 2 bases and J by 4 bases, with 11 bases between. CDR1 MNHEY and CDR2 SMNVEV come from the germline V gene (reference sequence). This CDR3 has 14 amino acids. The CDR3 spells CASSLNGGPYGYTF. DNA of the CDR3: TGTGCCAGCAGTTTAAATGGGGGCCCCTATGGCTACACCTTC.

The chain uses TRBV2 and TRBJ2-7, with 10 positions matching TRBD1. The CDR3 is made up of 15 amino acids. The germline V gene has CDR1 SNHLY and CDR2 FYNNEI. Trimming at V came to 11 bases and at J to 1 base, leaving 11 bases not matched to a gene. CDR3 protein: CASEPGQGSSYEQYF. The CDR3 DNA reads TGTGCCTCAGAACCGGGACAGGGGTCTTCCTACGAGCAGTACTTC.

This clone has just one count. This chain connects TRBV2 to TRBJ2-1, with TRBD2 matching over 14 bases. With V trimmed by 4 bases and J by 9 bases, 5 bases remained unmatched. From germline, CDR1 is SNHLY and CDR2 FYNNEI. The CDR3 spans 15 residues. CDR3 region: CASSAGTSGRGEQFF. The CDR3 DNA is TGTGCCAGCAGTGCCGGGACTAGCGGGAGAGGTGAGCAGTTCTTC.

The chain combines TRBV5-1 with TRBJ2-6; 8 positions agree with TRBD2. V trimming: 7 bases; J trimming: 1 base; junction bases outside the gene matches: 1. Per the germline V gene, CDR1 is SGHRS and CDR2 is YFSETQ. The CDR3 has 14 amino acids. In DNA form, the CDR3 reads TGCGCCAGCTCGGGGGGGTCTGGGGCCAACGTCCTGACTTTC. Translation gives CASSGGSGANVLTF.

This chain uses TRBV5-1 with TRBJ1-5, with D possibly matching TRBD1 (5 bases). Germline V CDR1 and CDR2: SGHRS, YFSETQ. The CDR3 has 14 amino acids. Trimming pared 0 bases from V and 3 bases from J, leaving 7 bases between. CDR3 residues: CASSLGQNNQPQHF. For the CDR3, the DNA is TGCGCCAGCAGCTTGGGACAGAACAATCAGCCCCAGCATTTT.

The chain carries TRBV2 and TRBJ2-7; 14 positions agree with TRBD2. The CDR3 consists of 15 residues. Looked up from germline, CDR1 is SNHLY and CDR2 is FYNNEI. V lost 6 bases to trimming and J lost 3 bases; unmatched junction nucleotides: 4. CDR3 in DNA: TGTGCCAGCAGGGGACTAGCGGGAGCCCTCTACGAGCAGTACTTC. Its translation is CASRGLAGALYEQYF. The full variable domain, rest sourced from reference TRBV2 and TRBJ2-7, is EPEVTQTPSHQVTQMGQEVILRCVPISNHLYFYWYRQILGQKVEFLVSFYNNEISEKSEIFDDQFSVERPDGSNFTLKIRSTKLEDSAMYFCASRGLAGALYEQYFGPGTRLTVT.

The rearrangement joins TRBV6-5 to TRBJ2-3; D gene unclear. This CDR3 has 14 amino acids. The V and J ends lost 2 bases and 2 bases respectively, with 8 bases between them. CDR1 is MNHEY, CDR2 SVGAGI, per germline. CDR3 coding DNA: TGTGCCAGCAGTTACATACAAAACACAGATACGCAGTATTTT. It codes for CASSYIQNTDTQYF.

The rearrangement uses TRBV27 and TRBJ2-7; TRBD1 matches at 11 bases. The CDR3 contains 16 residues. Trimming at V came to 4 bases and at J to 6 bases, leaving 11 bases not matched to a gene. CDR1 is MNHEY and CDR2 is SMNVEV in the germline V gene (reference sequence). CDR3: CASSSAARTGGIEQYF. The CDR3 coding sequence is TGTGCCAGCAGTTCAGCAGCCCGGACAGGGGGCATCGAGCAGTACTTC.

As concerns this clone: The same CDR3 can be traced to other DNA sequences in this sample. V gene TRBV5-1 combines with J gene TRBJ2-7; D gene ambiguous. V gave up 1 base and J gave up 0 bases, with 8 bases separating them. The CDR3 length is 14 residues. The germline gives CDR1 SGHRS, CDR2 YFSETQ. CDR3 protein: CASSLSPGSYEQYF. CDR3 DNA sequence: TGCGCCAGCAGCTTGTCACCCGGCTCCTACGAGCAGTACTTC.

There are a few counts of this clone. The chain links TRBV5-5 to TRBJ2-4; tentative D call: TRBD1 (5 bases). This CDR3 has 15 residues. V lost 1 base, J lost 3 bases, and 11 bases lay in between. Germline assignment: CDR1 SGHKS and CDR2 YYEKEE (reference sequence). The CDR3 region is CASSLLDMDKNIQYF. The CDR3 DNA reads as TGTGCCAGCAGCTTGCTGGACATGGACAAAAACATTCAGTACTTC. The full variable domain, completed using reference TRBV5-5 and TRBJ2-4, is DAGVTQSPTHLIKTRGQQVTLRCSPISGHKSVSWYQQVLGQGPQFIFQYYEKEERGRGNFPDRFSARQFPNYSSELNVNALLLGDSALYLCASSLLDMDKNIQYFGAGTRLSVL.